This T cell receptor beta chain was sequenced in a study of post-analysis software for immune sequencing data. Study information: Clinical courses comprised relapsing-remitting, secondary progressive and progressive-relapsing multiple sclerosis. Overall study results and limits: When compared against controls, multiple sclerosis patients showed significantly lower normalized Chao1 diversity. Strong same-batch co-clustering of samples appeared with F measure clustering.

This clonotype occurred many times. The antigen remains unidentified. Unique molecular identifiers featured in each of the TCR beta cDNA libraries. Out of roughly 1 to 10 million T cells, hundreds of thousands of cDNA molecules were generated. TCRdb analysed the PCR reads with MiXCR anew, one entry per CDR3 protein. Of about 200,000 distinct CDR3 sequences listed, approximately 28% were seen once; the top ten hold approximately 3.6%. The source material was blood. The sequence was collected from a girl aged 2-17 years with multiple sclerosis.

The CDR3 bases are TGTGCCAGCAGCTCCCTGATAGATACGCAGTATTTT. Its protein product is CASSSLIDTQYF. The V gene is TRBV7-2, the J gene TRBJ2-3, with D uncertain. Per germline, CDR1 SGHTA and CDR2 FQGNSA. V shed 4 bases and J shed 5 bases, with 7 bases lying between them. The CDR3 has 12 residues.